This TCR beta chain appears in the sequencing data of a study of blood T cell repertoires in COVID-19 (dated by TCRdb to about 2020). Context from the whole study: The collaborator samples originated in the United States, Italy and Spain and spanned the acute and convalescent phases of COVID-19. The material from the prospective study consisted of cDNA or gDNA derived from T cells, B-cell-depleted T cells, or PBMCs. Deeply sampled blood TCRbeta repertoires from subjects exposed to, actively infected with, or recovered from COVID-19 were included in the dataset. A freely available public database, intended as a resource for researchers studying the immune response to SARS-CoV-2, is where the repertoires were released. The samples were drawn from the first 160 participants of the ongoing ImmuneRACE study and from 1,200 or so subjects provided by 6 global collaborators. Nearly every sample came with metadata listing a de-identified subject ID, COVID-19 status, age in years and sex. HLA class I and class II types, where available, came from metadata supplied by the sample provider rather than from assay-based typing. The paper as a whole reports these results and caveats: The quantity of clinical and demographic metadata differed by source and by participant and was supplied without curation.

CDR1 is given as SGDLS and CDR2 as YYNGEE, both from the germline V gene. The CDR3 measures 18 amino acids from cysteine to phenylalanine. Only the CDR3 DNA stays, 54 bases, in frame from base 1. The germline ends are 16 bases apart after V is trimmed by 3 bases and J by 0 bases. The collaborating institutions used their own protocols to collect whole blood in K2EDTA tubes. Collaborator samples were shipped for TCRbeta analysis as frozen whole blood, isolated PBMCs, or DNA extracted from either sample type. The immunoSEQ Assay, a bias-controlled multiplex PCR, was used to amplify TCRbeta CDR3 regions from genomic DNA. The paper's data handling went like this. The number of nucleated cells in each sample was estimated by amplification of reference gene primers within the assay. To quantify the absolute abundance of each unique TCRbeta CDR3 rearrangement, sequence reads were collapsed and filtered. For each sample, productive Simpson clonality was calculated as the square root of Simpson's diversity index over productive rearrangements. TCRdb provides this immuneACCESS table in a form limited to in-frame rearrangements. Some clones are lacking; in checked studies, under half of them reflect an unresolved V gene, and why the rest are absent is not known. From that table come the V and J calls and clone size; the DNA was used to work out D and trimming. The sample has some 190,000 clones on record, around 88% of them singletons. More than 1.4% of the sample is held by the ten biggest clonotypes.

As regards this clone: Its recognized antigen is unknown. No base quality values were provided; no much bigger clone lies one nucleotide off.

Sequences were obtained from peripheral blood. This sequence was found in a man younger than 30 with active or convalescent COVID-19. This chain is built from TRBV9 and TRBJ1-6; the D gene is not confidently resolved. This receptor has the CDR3 CASSADGGWSSYNSPLHF. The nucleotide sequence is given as TGTGCCAGCAGCGCCGACGGAGGATGGAGCTCCTATAATTCACCCCTCCACTTT.